One sample yielded the 21 T cell receptor beta chains listed below, sequenced in a study of persistence of HIV-infected CD4 T cells. Sequencing used immunoSEQ version 4 in survey mode. Generated by immunoSEQ multiplex PCR, the TCRdb table keeps only in-frame clones and is missing some. The data contain roughly 28,000 clones, roughly 80% of them singletons. Their antigens remain unidentified. The stimulus was lysate of CMV-infected fibroblasts, around 10 ug/mL. CD40L-negative CD69-negative CD45RO-high memory CD4+ T cells were sorted as populations depleted of antigen-responding cells. Sample: CD4+ T cells sorted from PBMCs after approximately 19-hour stimulation, taken from a patient who received antiretroviral therapy. The receptors come from an adult woman with HIV who was CMV-seropositive.

This chain links TRBV19 with TRBJ2-5; 11 bases fit TRBD2. The CDR3 spans 15 residues. The junction had 8 bases not matched to a gene; V was cut back by 6 bases and J by 5 bases. CDR1 is LNHDA and CDR2 is SQIVND in the germline V gene (reference sequence). The CDR3 nucleotides read TGTGCCAGTAGACCATCACTAGCGGGGGTGGAGACCCAGTACTTC. Its protein product is CASRPSLAGVETQYF.

The chain links TRBV5-1 to TRBJ1-1, with 8 bases lining up with TRBD1. The CDR3 runs to 16 residues. J was trimmed by 3 bases and V by 0 bases; bases with no gene match: 7. Germline lookup yields CDR1 SGHRS and CDR2 YFSETQ. CDR3 sequence (DNA): TGCGCCAGCAGCTTGGCGCCTGTGACAGGGGACACTGAAGCTTTCTTT. Its protein is CASSLAPVTGDTEAFF.

The sample holds a few counts of this clone. The rearrangement uses TRBV5-1 and TRBJ1-1, with 9 bases matching TRBD1. The germline V gene encodes CDR1 SGHRS and CDR2 YFSETQ. The CDR3 has 13 amino acids. With V trimmed by 4 bases and J by 3 bases, 1 base remained unmatched. The chain's CDR3 is CASSGTGYTEAFF. CDR3 coding DNA: TGCGCCAGCAGCGGGACAGGGTACACTGAAGCTTTCTTT.

The V and J genes are TRBV5-1 and TRBJ2-2, with 8 positions matching TRBD2. The CDR3 is 18 amino acids. V lost 0 bases to trimming and J lost 0 bases; unmatched junction nucleotides: 7. The germline gives CDR1 SGHRS, CDR2 YFSETQ. The CDR3 DNA reads TGCGCCAGCAGCTTGGTACGGCGGGGGGTTACGAACACCGGGGAGCTGTTTTTT. This translates into CASSLVRRGVTNTGELFF.

The J gene is TRBJ2-7, the V gene TRBV6-5; unclear D gene. Looked up from germline, CDR1 is MNHEY and CDR2 is SVGAGI. V lost 7 bases and J lost 0, with 13 bases in between. The CDR3 sequence is 14 residues long. CDR3 in DNA: TGTGCCAGCAAACCGGGTCTTAGCTCCTACGAGCAGTACTTC. Residues: CASKPGLSSYEQYF.

This clone appeared a few times. This chain links TRBV28 with TRBJ1-2; TRBD1 matches at 7 bases. Germline assignment: CDR1 MDHEN and CDR2 SYDVKM. The ends lost 6 bases at V and 3 bases at J; junction bases unmatched: 7. The CDR3 spans 14 residues. CDR3 bases: TGTGCCAGCAGAACAGGGGCCTTCCACTATGGCTACACCTTC. Its translation: CASRTGAFHYGYTF.

The chain uses TRBV7-2 and TRBJ1-1, with 7 positions matching TRBD1. The germline CDR1 and CDR2 sequences are SGHTA and FQGNSA. The CDR3 runs to 16 residues. Trimming removed 1 base from V and 5 bases from J; junction bases left unmatched: 10. CDR3: CASSLVRPGGLTEAFF. CDR3 bases: TGTGCCAGCAGCTTAGTCCGGCCAGGGGGTTTGACTGAAGCTTTCTTT.

This chain connects TRBV9 to TRBJ2-3; D may be TRBD2 (7 bases). The CDR3 length is 15 residues. Trimming removed 6 bases from V and 1 base from J, with 15 bases in between. The germline V gene encodes CDR1 SGDLS and CDR2 YYNGEE. The CDR3 loop reads CASTKGGARTDTQYF. The CDR3 region has the DNA TGTGCCAGCACCAAGGGGGGGGCCCGCACAGATACGCAGTATTTT.

The chain links TRBV2 to TRBJ2-3; D ambiguous. CDR3 length: 13 amino acids. CDR1 is SNHLY and CDR2 is FYNNEI in the germline V gene. Trimming removed 2 bases from V and 6 bases from J, with 9 bases in between. The CDR3 sequence is CASSEKGWDTQYF. The DNA for the CDR3 is TGTGCCAGCAGTGAAAAGGGTTGGGATACGCAGTATTTT.

The chain employs TRBV29-1 and TRBJ2-1; 7 positions match TRBD1. The V gene's germline CDR1 is SQVTM and CDR2 ANQGSEA. This CDR3 has 18 residues. V lost 2 bases and J lost 0; bases outside the gene matches: 13. The CDR3 DNA sequence: TGCAGCGTTGAAAGGGGGCAAGGATTCCTGAGCTCCTACAATGAGCAGTTCTTC. As protein: CSVERGQGFLSSYNEQFF.

This clone was found a few times. The rearrangement uses TRBV3-1 (or the pseudogene TRBV3-2) and TRBJ2-5; no clear D gene. Trimming shortened V by 4 bases and J by 3 bases, and 3 bases separated the two germline ends. CDR3 size: 11 residues. The germline V gene encodes CDR1 LGHDT and CDR2 YNNKEL (reference sequence). The CDR3 loop reads CASSRKETQYF. CDR3 nucleotide sequence: TGTGCCAGCAGCCGGAAAGAGACCCAGTACTTC.

This sequence joins TRBV5-1 and TRBJ1-1; no reliable D call. CDR1 SGHRS and CDR2 YFSETQ come from the germline V gene. The CDR3 has 12 amino acids. With 7 bases removed from V and 0 bases from J, the gap between germline ends came to 7 bases. CDR3 nucleotide sequence: TGCGCCAGCTCTGGCGTGAACACTGAAGCTTTCTTT. It codes for CASSGVNTEAFF.

This rearrangement joins TRBV6-5 to TRBJ2-2, with D maybe TRBD1 (6 bases). The CDR3 loop spans 14 amino acids. CDR1 is MNHEY and CDR2 is SVGAGI in the germline V gene. Trimming stripped 4 bases from V and 4 bases from J, with 10 bases between. The CDR3: CASSFNRVTGELFF. The CDR3 nucleotides read TGTGCCAGCAGTTTCAACAGGGTCACCGGGGAGCTGTTTTTT.

This clone was counted a single time. The CDR3 DNA reads TGTGCCAGCAGTCATTCCTCTACCTACGAGCAGTACTTC. Encoded protein: CASSHSSTYEQYF. V is TRBV14 and J is TRBJ2-7; D is uncertain. Germline V lookup: CDR1 SGHDN, CDR2 FVKESK. The CDR3 totals 13 residues. Trimming took 6 bases from V and 2 from J, leaving 11 bases between them.

The V call is TRBV30, the J call TRBJ2-3; tentatively, D is TRBD2 (6 bases). Trimming removed 8 bases at V and 3 bases at J, with 18 bases between. The CDR3 has 14 amino acids. Germline V gives CDR1 GTSNPN, CDR2 SVGIG (reference sequence). CDR3 protein: CAGTGDRGTDTQYF. CDR3 DNA: TGTGCCGGAACGGGGGACCGTGGGACAGATACGCAGTATTTT.

The chain joins TRBV7-6 to TRBJ2-2; TRBD1 matches 7 bases. V lost 5 bases to trimming and J lost 5 bases; unmatched junction nucleotides: 5. Germline V gene data show CDR1 as SGHVS and CDR2 as FNYEAQ. There are 14 residues in the CDR3. The CDR3 DNA sequence: TGTGCCAGCAGCGACAGGGCAGGGACCGGGGAGCTGTTTTTT. Translated, it gives CASSDRAGTGELFF.

The chain is built from TRBV4-1 and TRBJ2-1; 15 bases map to TRBD2. The trim removed 1 base at V and 3 bases at J, leaving 7 bases unmatched. There are 19 residues in the CDR3. Germline V CDR1 and CDR2: MGHRA, YSYEKL. As DNA, the CDR3 is TGCGCCAGCAGCCAAGTCCCGGGACTAGCGGGGGGACTCTACAATGAGCAGTTCTTC. This translates into CASSQVPGLAGGLYNEQFF.

In this sample, this clone turned up a few times. The rearrangement uses TRBV9 and TRBJ1-1, with TRBD1 identical over 8 bases. V lost 4 bases to trimming and J lost 5 bases; unmatched junction nucleotides: 7. Per germline, CDR1 SGDLS and CDR2 YYNGEE. The CDR3 sequence is 14 residues long. CDR3 sequence (DNA): TGTGCCAGCAGCCCCACAGGGGGGTGGACTGAAGCTTTCTTT. Amino acids: CASSPTGGWTEAFF.

The chain joins TRBV6-5 to TRBJ2-7; 7 bases agree with TRBD1. The CDR3 is made up of 11 amino acids. Per the germline V gene, CDR1 is MNHEY and CDR2 is SVGAGI. The V and J ends lost 6 bases and 7 bases, in that order; junction bases with no gene match: 3. Here the CDR3 DNA reads TGTGCCAGCAGACGACAGGGAGAGCAGTACTTC. It codes for CASRRQGEQYF.

The chain has TRBV30 and TRBJ1-5; TRBD1 might be the D (6 bases). CDR1 and CDR2 from the germline V gene are GTSNPN and SVGIG (reference sequence). The V end lost 0 bases, the J end lost 2 bases, and 8 bases lay between the germline ends. The CDR3 sequence is 14 residues long. The DNA for the CDR3 is TGTGCCTGGAGTGTGGGGGCTCGCAATCAGCCCCAGCATTTT. Protein sequence: CAWSVGARNQPQHF.

The V gene is TRBV6-2 or TRBV6-3, the J gene TRBJ2-4; perhaps TRBD2 as D (5 bases). CDR3 length equals 13 residues. With 5 bases removed from V and 8 bases from J, the gap between germline ends came to 13 bases. Germline CDR1 is MNHEY and CDR2 is SVGEGT. As DNA, the CDR3 is TGTGCCAGCAGTCGAGGGAGAGGGTACATTCAGTACTTC. Translation: CASSRGRGYIQYF.